Presented here are 22 T cell receptor beta chains from one specimen sequenced in a study of blood T cells in healthy people across ages. Through a sample-barcoded 5' primer and a J-beta primer mix, a second PCR was run for about 6 to 11 cycles. One entry per CDR3 protein results from TCRdb running MiXCR on the 5' RACE reads. The sample yields approximately 800,000 distinct CDR3 sequences, just over 55% seen once. The sequencing input was blood. These receptors came from a man between 40 and 49 years old in good health.

The V and J genes are TRBV7-4 and TRBJ2-1; tentative D call: TRBD2 (6 bases). Deletions cut 2 bases from V and 5 bases from J, with 28 bases between. Germline V CDR1 and CDR2: SGHVT, SQSDAQ. The CDR3 length is 20 residues. The CDR3 DNA follows: TGTGCCAGCAGCTTACATTGGGAGGTAGCGGAGGTCCTTGGGAACAATGAGCAGTTCTTC. It yields the protein CASSLHWEVAEVLGNNEQFF.

This chain links TRBV3-1 with TRBJ2-1; TRBD2 matches at 11 bases. The CDR3 runs to 14 residues. V lost 6 bases to trimming and J lost 9 bases; unmatched junction nucleotides: 7. In germline, CDR1 is LGHDT, CDR2 YNNKEL (reference sequence). The CDR3 DNA sequence: TGTGCCAGCAGAATCTCTAGCGGGGGGCTTGAGCAGTTCTTC. Translated, it gives CASRISSGGLEQFF.

The rearrangement links TRBV18 to TRBJ2-1; 14 positions match TRBD2. Germline CDR1 KGHSH, CDR2 LQKENI. The ends lost 3 bases at V and 9 bases at J; junction bases unmatched: 7. The CDR3 runs to 16 residues. CDR3 region: CASSPGTSGSVREQFF. DNA of the CDR3: TGTGCCAGCTCACCGGGGACTAGCGGGAGTGTGCGTGAGCAGTTCTTC.

This chain connects TRBV28 to TRBJ1-1; D is undetermined. The CDR3 runs 11 residues. CDR1 is MDHEN and CDR2 is SYDVKM in the germline V gene. The V end lost 3 bases, the J end lost 11 bases, and 10 bases lay between the germline ends. The CDR3 DNA follows: TGTGCCAGCAGTTTGGTGTCGGGGGCTTTCTTT. As protein: CASSLVSGAFF.

This clonotype was recorded a few times. This chain links TRBV7-2 with TRBJ2-7, with D possibly being TRBD1 or TRBD2 (5 bases each). Germline CDR1 and CDR2: SGHTA and FQGNSA. V lost 6 bases and J lost 2, with 14 bases in between. The CDR3 has 14 residues. The DNA for the CDR3 is TGTGCCAGCAGTCCAGGGCCGGGGCCCTACGAGCAGTACTTC. Translation gives CASSPGPGPYEQYF.

The chain is built from TRBV12-3 or TRBV12-4 and TRBJ2-1; 8 nucleotides agree with TRBD2. The CDR3 totals 14 residues. Losses at the gene ends were 5 bases for V and 8 bases for J; bases not matched to a gene: 8. The CDR3 nucleotides are TGTGCCAGCAGTAGAAGCGGGAGTTATGATGAGCAGTTCTTC. It specifies CASSRSGSYDEQFF.

This clonotype was found a few times. The CDR3 spells CASSQNGGQFYEQYF. As DNA, the CDR3 is TGTGCCAGCAGCCAAAATGGGGGGCAGTTCTACGAGCAGTACTTC. The chain combines TRBV7-2 with TRBJ2-7, with D perhaps given as TRBD1 or TRBD2 (6 bases each). Germline values: CDR1 SGHTA, CDR2 FQGNSA. V lost 5 bases, J lost 3 bases, and 17 bases lay in between. The CDR3 is 15 residues long. The entire variable domain, with the rest obtained from reference TRBV7-2 and TRBJ2-7, is as follows: GAGVSQSPSNKVTEKGKDVELRCDPISGHTALYWYRQSLGQGLEFLIYFQGNSAPDKSGLPSDRFSAERTGGSVSTLTIQRTQQEDSAVYLCASSQNGGQFYEQYFGPGTRLTVT.

The genes are TRBV20-1 and TRBJ1-4; a possible D gene is TRBD1 (5 bases). Germline V gives CDR1 DFQATT, CDR2 SNEGSKA (reference sequence). The CDR3 has 14 residues. V was shortened by 0 bases and J by 8 bases, with 13 bases between the two germline ends. In DNA, the CDR3 is TGCAGTGCTAGAGATCTCAGGAGGGGAGAAAAACTGTTTTTT. This translates into CSARDLRRGEKLFF.

A remark on this clonotype: This may come from a read error, since a much larger clone is one base off. The chain is built from TRBV28 and TRBJ2-3; the D call may be TRBD1 or TRBD2 (5 bases each). The CDR3 sequence is 15 residues long. Germline V gene data show CDR1 as MDHEN and CDR2 as SYDVKM. The CDR3 bases are TGTGCCAGCAGTTCCCGGGACCTACCTACAGATACGCTGTATTTT. It is translated as CASSSRDLPTDTLYF.

J is TRBJ2-7 and V is TRBV4-2; 11 nucleotides agree with TRBD2. The length of the CDR3 is 19 residues. CDR1 LGHNA and CDR2 YNFKEQ come from the germline V gene. Trimming cost V 4 bases and J 2 bases; bases outside gene matches: 16. Written as DNA, the CDR3 is TGTGCCAGCAGCCGAGTAGCGGGAGGGCCGGAGGCTGCGCCCTACGAGCAGTACTTC. It yields the protein CASSRVAGGPEAAPYEQYF.

The genes are TRBV10-3 and TRBJ2-5; D is uncertain. Trimming removed 3 bases from V and 5 bases from J, with 13 bases in between. The CDR3 extends over 14 amino acids. Per germline, CDR1 ENHRY and CDR2 SYGVKD. Here the CDR3 reads CAISDFLTAETQYF. The CDR3 coding sequence is TGTGCCATCAGTGATTTTCTCACTGCCGAGACCCAGTACTTC.

In its sample, this clonotype was seen once. J is TRBJ1-2 and V is TRBV7-2; the D is unclear. Germline lookup yields CDR1 SGHTA and CDR2 FQGNSA. V lost 2 bases and J lost 6, with 10 bases in between. The CDR3 totals 13 residues. The CDR3 nucleotides are TGTGCCAGCAGCTTATCTGTCTGGGATGGCTACACCTTC. This codes for CASSLSVWDGYTF.

The rearrangement joins TRBV7-2 to TRBJ2-5; 10 positions match TRBD2. This CDR3 is built from 16 residues. In germline, CDR1 is SGHTA, CDR2 FQGNSA. V shed 3 bases and J 3 bases; nucleotides not matched to a gene: 7. CDR3 sequence (DNA): TGTGCCAGCAGCTTTGAACTCGGACTAGCGGAAGAGACCCAGTACTTC. Translated, it gives CASSFELGLAEETQYF.

CDR3 sequence reads: CASSLGLAGTLAKNIQYF. CDR3 sequence (DNA): TGCGCCAGCAGCTTGGGACTAGCGGGGACCCTAGCCAAAAACATTCAGTACTTC. The chain has TRBV5-1 and TRBJ2-4, with TRBD2 matching 11 bases. V lost 0 bases and J lost 0; bases outside the gene matches: 5. Germline V lookup: CDR1 SGHRS, CDR2 YFSETQ. The CDR3 length is 18 residues. The full variable domain, completed using reference TRBV5-1 and TRBJ2-4, is KAGVTQTPRYLIKTRGQQVTLSCSPISGHRSVSWYQQTPGQGLQFLFEYFSETQRNKGNFPGRFSGRQFSNSRSEMNVSTLELGDSALYLCASSLGLAGTLAKNIQYFGAGTRLSVL.

This clonotype came up a few times. V usage is TRBV7-8 and J usage is TRBJ1-2, with 7 bases matching TRBD1. The V and J ends lost 7 bases and 4 bases, in that order; junction bases with no gene match: 18. This CDR3 has 17 amino acids. Germline assignment: CDR1 SGHVS and CDR2 FQNEAQ. This chain's CDR3 is CASNSFRQGGVGYGYTF. CDR3 nucleotide sequence: TGTGCCAGCAACTCGTTTCGGCAGGGGGGCGTTGGCTATGGCTACACCTTC. The whole variable domain, remainder taken from reference TRBV7-8 and TRBJ1-2, is GAGVSQSPRYKVAKRGQDVALRCDPISGHVSLFWYQQALGQGPEFLTYFQNEAQLDKSGLPSDRFFAERPEGSVSTLKIQRTQQEDSAVYLCASNSFRQGGVGYGYTFGSGTRLTVV.

The chain employs TRBV7-9 and TRBJ2-6; D remains ambiguous. CDR3 length: 15 residues. Germline loops: CDR1 SEHNR, CDR2 FQNEAQ (reference sequence). V was clipped by 3 bases and J by 0 bases, with 6 bases between them. The CDR3: CASSFPASGANVLTF. The DNA for the CDR3 is TGTGCCAGCAGCTTTCCCGCCTCTGGGGCCAACGTCCTGACTTTC.

This clonotype showed up just a few times. The CDR3 here is CASSATGGSYEQYF. The CDR3 DNA reads as TGTGCCAGCAGTGCTACAGGGGGATCCTACGAGCAGTACTTC. The gene calls are TRBV12-3 or TRBV12-4 and TRBJ2-7; 8 bases are a match to TRBD1. This CDR3 has 14 residues. V was pared by 5 bases and J by 1 base, with 4 bases of the junction left unmatched.

The chain employs TRBV2 and TRBJ2-4; D possibly matches TRBD1 or TRBD2 (6 bases each). Trimming shortened V by 4 bases and J by 0 bases, and 16 bases separated the two germline ends. Germline CDR1 SNHLY, CDR2 FYNNEI. The CDR3 has 17 amino acids. As DNA, the CDR3 is TGTGCCAGCAGTGGGGGAGGACAGTCTCTAGCCAAAAACATTCAGTACTTC. Its translation is CASSGGGQSLAKNIQYF.

The chain is built from TRBV15 and TRBJ2-3, with 9 positions matching TRBD1. This CDR3 contains 15 residues. Germline V gives CDR1 LNHNV, CDR2 YYDKDF (reference sequence). J lost 1 base, V lost 3 bases, and 2 bases had no gene match. The CDR3 DNA sequence: TGTGCCACCAGCAGGAGGACAGGGGGCACAGATACGCAGTATTTT. Its translation: CATSRRTGGTDTQYF.

This sequence joins TRBV18 and TRBJ2-5; 8 bases agree with TRBD1. The assigned J gene may be wrong: the sequence end matches TRBJ2-7 better. In germline, CDR1 is KGHSH, CDR2 LQKENI. The CDR3 has 14 amino acids. DNA of the CDR3: TGTGCCAGCTCACGAGCGGCAGGGGGCGACGAGCAGTACTTC. It specifies CASSRAAGGDEQYF.

V is TRBV27 and J is TRBJ2-1; a weak D match, TRBD2 (6 bases). This CDR3 comprises 16 residues. Trimming pared 6 bases from V and 4 bases from J, leaving 19 bases between. Looked up from germline, CDR1 is MNHEY and CDR2 is SMNVEV (reference sequence). CDR3: CASSLVVGDSYNEQFF. CDR3 DNA: TGTGCCAGCAGCTTAGTGGTAGGGGACTCTTACAATGAGCAGTTCTTC.

This chain links TRBV7-2 with TRBJ2-7, with a weak D call TRBD2 (6 bases). The J call is doubtful: the DNA matches TRBJ2-5 better. The CDR3 runs 14 residues. Germline V gene data show CDR1 as SGHTA and CDR2 as FQGNSA. The CDR3 protein is CASSLVHRGETQYF. The CDR3 DNA follows: TGTGCCAGCAGCTTAGTACACCGGGGGGAGACCCAGTACTTC.